This T cell receptor beta chain was sequenced for a study of chemoradiotherapy in HPV16-positive cancers. The CDR3 runs to 13 residues. Germline V gene lookup returns CDR1 GTSNPN and CDR2 SVGIG (reference sequence). V dropped 3 bases and J dropped 3 bases, with 8 bases sitting between them. Findings of the study overall: HPV-responsive T-cell expansion during chemoradiotherapy was linked to improved recurrence-free survival in HPV16-positive patients. Candidate HPV-specific clones and E7-related TCR motifs grew in tumor during treatment. HPV-specific T cells were functionally defined from only a couple of HPV16-positive patients.

Samples were taken several times over chemoradiotherapy. In the case of this clone: As yet, its antigen is unknown.

Assay used: immunoSEQ multiplex PCR; TCRdb lists only in-frame clones, some missing. Found here are about 8,600 clones, approximately 88% of them singletons; the top ten hold roughly 3.8%. The V call is TRBV30, the J call TRBJ2-2; D not certain. This receptor was obtained from a human donor with HPV-associated anogenital cancer. Here the sequenced sample was blood, taken from a patient who underwent chemoradiotherapy. CDR3 region: CAWSVIYTGELFF. The CDR3 DNA is TGTGCCTGGAGCGTAATTTACACCGGGGAGCTGTTTTTT.